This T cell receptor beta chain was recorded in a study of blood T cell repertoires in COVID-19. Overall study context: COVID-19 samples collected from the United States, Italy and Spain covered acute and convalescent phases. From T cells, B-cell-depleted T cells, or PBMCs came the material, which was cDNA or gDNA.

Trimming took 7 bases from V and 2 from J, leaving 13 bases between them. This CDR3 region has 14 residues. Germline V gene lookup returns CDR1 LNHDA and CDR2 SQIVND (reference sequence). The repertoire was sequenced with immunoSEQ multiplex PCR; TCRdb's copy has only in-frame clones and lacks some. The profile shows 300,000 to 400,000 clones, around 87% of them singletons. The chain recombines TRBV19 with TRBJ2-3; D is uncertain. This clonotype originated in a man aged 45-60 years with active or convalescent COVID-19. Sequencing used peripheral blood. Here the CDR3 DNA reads TGTGCCAGTAAGAGCCTGACAATCACAGATACGCAGTATTTT. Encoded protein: CASKSLTITDTQYF. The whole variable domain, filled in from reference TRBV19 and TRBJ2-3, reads DGGITQSPKYLFRKEGQNVTLSCEQNLNHDAMYWYRQDPGQGLRLIYYSQIVNDFQKGDIAEGYSVSREKKESFPLTVTSAQKNPTAFYLCASKSLTITDTQYFGPGTRLTVL.